The rows below give T cell receptor beta chains drawn from one sample of a study of CD8 T cells in ankylosing spondylitis. In TCRdb, the 5' RACE reads were re-called with MiXCR into one record per CDR3 protein. The table records around 340,000 distinct CDR3 sequences, about 15% of them present only once. Sequenced sample: blood, either unsorted or a sorted T cell fraction (not recorded which). These receptors came from a male donor with ankylosing spondylitis or in good health (not recorded which). CDR3s include the opening cysteine and the closing phenylalanine or tryptophan. The order of the fields is J gene, V gene, D gene, clone size, CDR3 DNA, CDR3 protein. D genes are given only for firm matches. Clone size is not always given. Where it is, it says once, few, many or a class for expanded clones.

j_gene: TRBJ2-3; v_gene: TRBV4-1; d_gene: -; abundance: -; CDR3nt: TGCGCCAGCAGCCAAGAACGGGCAGATACGCAGTATTTT; CDR3aa: CASSQERADTQYF
j_gene: TRBJ2-1; v_gene: TRBV9; d_gene: TRBD1; abundance: -; CDR3nt: TGTGCCAGCAGCGATGACAGGGCTAGCTCCTACAATGAGCAGTTCTTC; CDR3aa: CASSDDRASSYNEQFF
j_gene: TRBJ2-7; v_gene: TRBV5-1; d_gene: -; abundance: few; CDR3nt: TGCGCCAGCAGACAGGGATTAGGAGAGCAGTACTTC; CDR3aa: CASRQGLGEQYF
j_gene: TRBJ2-2; v_gene: TRBV10-3; d_gene: -; abundance: many; CDR3nt: TGTGCCATCAGTGAGTCCGCCACCGGGGAGCTGTTTTTT; CDR3aa: CAISESATGELFF
j_gene: TRBJ1-4; v_gene: TRBV5-6; d_gene: -; abundance: -; CDR3nt: TGTGCCAGCAGCCCGGACATGAAGAGTGAAAAACTGTTTTTT; CDR3aa: CASSPDMKSEKLFF
j_gene: TRBJ1-3; v_gene: TRBV19; d_gene: -; abundance: few; CDR3nt: TGTGCCTCCCGGGACTCTGGAAACACCATATATTTT; CDR3aa: CASRDSGNTIYF
j_gene: TRBJ1-1; v_gene: TRBV21-1; d_gene: -; abundance: -; CDR3nt: TGTGCCAGCAGCAAAGTGGGGGGGACTGAAGCTTTCTTT; CDR3aa: CASSKVGGTEAFF
j_gene: TRBJ1-3; v_gene: TRBV25-1; d_gene: -; abundance: few; CDR3nt: TGTGCCAGCATCCCCCGCGGGTCCGGGCGGGACTCTGGAAACACCATATATTTT; CDR3aa: CASIPRGSGRDSGNTIYF
j_gene: TRBJ2-1; v_gene: TRBV12-3/TRBV12-4; d_gene: -; abundance: -; CDR3nt: TGTGCCAGCAGTTTAGTAGCTTTTTTCTCCTACAATGAGCAGTTCTTC; CDR3aa: CASSLVAFFSYNEQFF
j_gene: TRBJ2-1; v_gene: TRBV29-1; d_gene: -; abundance: few; CDR3nt: TGCAGCGTCGAGGGTTCGAATGAGCAGTTCTTC; CDR3aa: CSVEGSNEQFF
j_gene: TRBJ1-1; v_gene: TRBV29-1; d_gene: TRBD1; abundance: -; CDR3nt: TGCAGCGTTGAAGCTCCGGGACAGGGGTCCACTGAAGCTTTCTTT; CDR3aa: CSVEAPGQGSTEAFF
j_gene: TRBJ2-3; v_gene: TRBV19; d_gene: -; abundance: -; CDR3nt: TGTGCCAGTAGTATAGCAAGCGGCAGGAGGGCAGATACGCAGTATTTT; CDR3aa: CASSIASGRRADTQYF
j_gene: TRBJ2-7; v_gene: TRBV10-3; d_gene: TRBD1; abundance: -; CDR3nt: TGTGCCATCAGTGAAGCCGGGACAGGGCCGTCCTACGAGCAGTACTTC; CDR3aa: CAISEAGTGPSYEQYF
j_gene: TRBJ1-5; v_gene: TRBV5-1; d_gene: -; abundance: few; CDR3nt: TGCGCCAGCAGCTTGGTAAGCGGGGCACTCAATCAGCCCCAGCATTTT; CDR3aa: CASSLVSGALNQPQHF
j_gene: TRBJ1-2; v_gene: TRBV12-3/TRBV12-4; d_gene: -; abundance: -; CDR3nt: TGTGCCAGCAGTCCGTCCGTGGGCTATGGCTACACCTTC; CDR3aa: CASSPSVGYGYTF
j_gene: TRBJ2-2; v_gene: TRBV6-5; d_gene: TRBD2; abundance: few; CDR3nt: TGTGCCAGCAGTTACTCGGAGACGACTAGCGTGTACACCGGGGAGCTGTTTTTT; CDR3aa: CASSYSETTSVYTGELFF
j_gene: TRBJ2-3; v_gene: TRBV4-1; d_gene: TRBD2; abundance: many; CDR3nt: TGCGCCAGCAGCACCCGACTAGCGGGCACAGATACGCAGTATTTT; CDR3aa: CASSTRLAGTDTQYF
j_gene: TRBJ2-3; v_gene: TRBV20-1; d_gene: -; abundance: -; CDR3nt: TGCAGTGCTAGAGATGGCGGTGGAGATACGCAGTATTTT; CDR3aa: CSARDGGGDTQYF
j_gene: TRBJ1-6; v_gene: TRBV11-3; d_gene: TRBD1; abundance: -; CDR3nt: TGTGCCAGCAGCTCCAGGGGGTTGGATTCACCCCTCCACTTT; CDR3aa: CASSSRGLDSPLHF
j_gene: TRBJ1-3; v_gene: TRBV5-1; d_gene: -; abundance: many; CDR3nt: TGCGCCAGCAGCTTGAGGAGTCGCGGAAACACCATATATTTT; CDR3aa: CASSLRSRGNTIYF
j_gene: TRBJ1-1; v_gene: TRBV20-1; d_gene: -; abundance: few; CDR3nt: TGCAGTGCTCGCCTCTCCCGGAACACTGAAGCTTTCTTT; CDR3aa: CSARLSRNTEAFF
j_gene: TRBJ2-7; v_gene: TRBV20-1; d_gene: -; abundance: -; CDR3nt: TGCAGTGCTAGTCATCTTTGGCCCGAGCAGTACTTC; CDR3aa: CSASHLWPEQYF
j_gene: TRBJ2-7; v_gene: TRBV4-1; d_gene: TRBD1; abundance: -; CDR3nt: TGCGCCAGCAGCCAAGAACCCCCCGACAGGGGAAACGAGCAGTACTTC; CDR3aa: CASSQEPPDRGNEQYF
j_gene: TRBJ2-7; v_gene: TRBV5-4; d_gene: TRBD2; abundance: few; CDR3nt: TGTGCCAGCAGTTTTCGACTAGCGGGGGGCGACGAGCAGTACTTC; CDR3aa: CASSFRLAGGDEQYF
j_gene: TRBJ2-1; v_gene: TRBV12-3/TRBV12-4; d_gene: -; abundance: many; CDR3nt: TGTGCCAGCAGTAGAGCAGGCGGTTCCAATGAGCAGTTCTTC; CDR3aa: CASSRAGGSNEQFF
j_gene: TRBJ2-3; v_gene: TRBV24-1; d_gene: -; abundance: few; CDR3nt: TGTGCCACCAGTGATTCTTCGGTAAATACGCAGTATTTT; CDR3aa: CATSDSSVNTQYF
j_gene: TRBJ2-3; v_gene: TRBV7-9; d_gene: -; abundance: -; CDR3nt: TGTGCCAGCAGCCCCCTCGCGAGGGTCCCAGATACGCAGTATTTT; CDR3aa: CASSPLARVPDTQYF
j_gene: TRBJ1-1; v_gene: TRBV5-4; d_gene: TRBD1; abundance: few; CDR3nt: TGTGCCAGCAGCTTCCGGGACAGGGAGGCTGAAGCTTTCTTT; CDR3aa: CASSFRDREAEAFF
j_gene: TRBJ1-5; v_gene: TRBV20-1; d_gene: TRBD1; abundance: -; CDR3nt: TGCAGTGCTAGATCCACCGGACAGGGAGGGGCAGGCAATCAGCCCCAGCATTTT; CDR3aa: CSARSTGQGGAGNQPQHF
j_gene: TRBJ2-7; v_gene: TRBV29-1; d_gene: TRBD2; abundance: -; CDR3nt: TGCAGCGCTGGACTAGCGGGGGCCTACGAGCAGTACTTC; CDR3aa: CSAGLAGAYEQYF
j_gene: TRBJ1-6; v_gene: TRBV12-3/TRBV12-4; d_gene: -; abundance: few; CDR3nt: TGTGCCAGCAGTTTCGGGGGGAGTGGTTCACCCCTCCACTTT; CDR3aa: CASSFGGSGSPLHF
j_gene: TRBJ1-1; v_gene: TRBV4-1; d_gene: -; abundance: many; CDR3nt: TGCGCCAGCAGCCAAGGGCGAGTGAACACTGAAGCTTTCTTT; CDR3aa: CASSQGRVNTEAFF
j_gene: TRBJ1-1; v_gene: TRBV11-2; d_gene: -; abundance: -; CDR3nt: TGTGCCAGCAGCCAGGGATGGGGGAACACTGAAGCTTTCTTT; CDR3aa: CASSQGWGNTEAFF
j_gene: TRBJ2-3; v_gene: TRBV6-1; d_gene: TRBD2; abundance: -; CDR3nt: TGTGCCAGCAGCCCGGCGGCTAGCGGTGGCACAGATACGCAGTATTTT; CDR3aa: CASSPAASGGTDTQYF
j_gene: TRBJ2-3; v_gene: TRBV5-1; d_gene: TRBD2; abundance: -; CDR3nt: TGCGCCAGCAGCTTACAAGCTAGCGGGACCACAGATACGCAGTATTTT; CDR3aa: CASSLQASGTTDTQYF
j_gene: TRBJ2-5; v_gene: TRBV5-1; d_gene: -; abundance: few; CDR3nt: TGCGCCAGCAGCTTCAACAGCAACCAAGAGACCCAGTACTTC; CDR3aa: CASSFNSNQETQYF
j_gene: TRBJ2-7; v_gene: TRBV7-2; d_gene: -; abundance: -; CDR3nt: TGTGCCAGCAGCCCCACCCCCGGGCTCCCAACCTACGAGCAGTACTTC; CDR3aa: CASSPTPGLPTYEQYF
j_gene: TRBJ2-1; v_gene: TRBV5-6; d_gene: -; abundance: many; CDR3nt: TGTGCCAGCAGCTTGGGGCAGTTCTACAATGAGCAGTTCTTC; CDR3aa: CASSLGQFYNEQFF
j_gene: TRBJ2-4; v_gene: TRBV7-2; d_gene: -; abundance: few; CDR3nt: TGTGCCAGCAGCTTAGTGGCCAAAAACATTCAGTACTTC; CDR3aa: CASSLVAKNIQYF
j_gene: TRBJ2-1; v_gene: TRBV12-3/TRBV12-4; d_gene: TRBD2; abundance: few; CDR3nt: TGTGCCTTCAGTTTTGCCGGGACTAGGGGCAGCTCCTACAATGAGCAGTTCTTC; CDR3aa: CAFSFAGTRGSSYNEQFF
j_gene: TRBJ1-6; v_gene: TRBV20-1; d_gene: -; abundance: -; CDR3nt: TGCAGTGCTAGAGAAAGCTATAGGGGGTATAATTCACCCCTCCACTTT; CDR3aa: CSARESYRGYNSPLHF
j_gene: TRBJ2-7; v_gene: TRBV7-9; d_gene: TRBD1; abundance: -; CDR3nt: TGTGCCAGCAGCCCACAGGGGATCTCCTACGAGCAGTACTTC; CDR3aa: CASSPQGISYEQYF
j_gene: TRBJ2-1; v_gene: TRBV20-1; d_gene: TRBD2; abundance: -; CDR3nt: TGCAGTGCTAGAGTAAGCAGCGGGAGGGCCCGAAATGAGCAGTTCTTC; CDR3aa: CSARVSSGRARNEQFF
j_gene: TRBJ2-1; v_gene: TRBV5-1; d_gene: TRBD2; abundance: few; CDR3nt: TGCGCCAGCAGCCCGTTTCCGCGGACTAGGAGAAACAATGAGCAGTTCTTC; CDR3aa: CASSPFPRTRRNNEQFF
j_gene: TRBJ2-7; v_gene: TRBV30; d_gene: -; abundance: -; CDR3nt: TGTGCCTGGAGAGGATCCGGGACCCCACTCTCGGGAGAGCAGTACTTC; CDR3aa: CAWRGSGTPLSGEQYF
j_gene: TRBJ2-3; v_gene: TRBV6-2/TRBV6-3; d_gene: -; abundance: many; CDR3nt: TGTGCCAGCAGTTACGACACCCGGAGGACGCAGTATTTT; CDR3aa: CASSYDTRRTQYF
j_gene: TRBJ1-2; v_gene: TRBV2; d_gene: TRBD1; abundance: few; CDR3nt: TGTGCCAGCAGCAAGGGACAGAGTTGGGGCTACACCTTC; CDR3aa: CASSKGQSWGYTF
j_gene: TRBJ1-6; v_gene: TRBV12-3/TRBV12-4; d_gene: -; abundance: many; CDR3nt: TGTGCCAGCACCTTAGGGGAAACGCAGTCACCCCTCCACTTT; CDR3aa: CASTLGETQSPLHF
j_gene: TRBJ2-2; v_gene: TRBV2; d_gene: -; abundance: few; CDR3nt: TGTGCCAGCAGAGCCCAAGTTCTGGGCACCGGGGAGCTGTTTTTT; CDR3aa: CASRAQVLGTGELFF
j_gene: TRBJ1-2; v_gene: TRBV12-3/TRBV12-4; d_gene: -; abundance: few; CDR3nt: TGTGCCAGCAGAGCAAACAGGTCACCGGGTGGCTACACCTTC; CDR3aa: CASRANRSPGGYTF
j_gene: TRBJ1-5; v_gene: TRBV7-9; d_gene: -; abundance: -; CDR3nt: TGTGCCAGCACCCTGGGGGGTTCCCAGCCCCAGCATTTT; CDR3aa: CASTLGGSQPQHF
j_gene: TRBJ2-2; v_gene: TRBV11-2; d_gene: TRBD2; abundance: few; CDR3nt: TGTGCCAGCAGCATCCGGGGGGGGAACACCGGGGAGCTGTTTTTT; CDR3aa: CASSIRGGNTGELFF
j_gene: TRBJ2-7; v_gene: TRBV30; d_gene: TRBD1; abundance: few; CDR3nt: TGTGCCTGGAGGGCCCCGGGACAGGGGGCGTATGAGCAGTACTTC; CDR3aa: CAWRAPGQGAYEQYF
j_gene: TRBJ1-1; v_gene: TRBV7-9; d_gene: TRBD1; abundance: few; CDR3nt: TGTGCCAGCAGCACGGACAGGGCCGCTGAAGCTTTCTTT; CDR3aa: CASSTDRAAEAFF
j_gene: TRBJ2-2; v_gene: TRBV14; d_gene: TRBD1; abundance: -; CDR3nt: TGTGCCAGCAGCCTCGACCGGGACAGATACACCGGGGAGCTGTTTTTT; CDR3aa: CASSLDRDRYTGELFF
j_gene: TRBJ2-5; v_gene: TRBV4-2; d_gene: TRBD2; abundance: few; CDR3nt: TGTGCCAGCAGCCAAGCGGCGACTAGCGGTCAAGAGACCCAGTACTTC; CDR3aa: CASSQAATSGQETQYF
j_gene: TRBJ1-1; v_gene: TRBV20-1; d_gene: -; abundance: -; CDR3nt: TGCAGTGCTCGCGGAGAGCAGGGGAGCACTGAAGCTTTCTTT; CDR3aa: CSARGEQGSTEAFF
j_gene: TRBJ2-1; v_gene: TRBV29-1; d_gene: TRBD1; abundance: few; CDR3nt: TGCAGCTTCTCCCGGGACAGGGGGTTAAATGAGCAGTTCTTC; CDR3aa: CSFSRDRGLNEQFF
j_gene: TRBJ1-5; v_gene: TRBV7-9; d_gene: -; abundance: -; CDR3nt: TGTGCCAGCACCCTCGGCGGGGATCAGCCCCAGCATTTT; CDR3aa: CASTLGGDQPQHF